The 30 T cell receptor beta chains below come from one sample, sequenced in a study of blood T cell repertoires in COVID-19. Assay used: immunoSEQ multiplex PCR; TCRdb lists only in-frame clones, some missing. The sample records roughly 260,000 clones, roughly 90% being singletons. Sequenced sample: peripheral blood. The receptors come from a woman aged 30 to 39 with COVID-19, enrolled during active disease.

This sequence joins TRBV28 and TRBJ2-1; 7 positions match TRBD1. In germline, CDR1 is MDHEN, CDR2 SYDVKM. The V and J ends lost 3 bases and 5 bases, in that order; junction bases with no gene match: 7. There are 15 residues in the CDR3. CDR3 loop: CASSFRGPRNNEQFF. The CDR3 nucleotides are TGTGCCAGCAGTTTTAGGGGGCCTCGGAACAATGAGCAGTTCTTC.

The chain joins TRBV12-2 to TRBJ1-5; no DNA check was done on the table's D call, TRBD1. TRBV12-2 is a listed pseudogene. The CDR3 has 15 residues. The CDR3 nucleotides are TGTGCAAGTCGCTTAGCTAGGGGCAGGAATCAGCCCCAGCATTTT. Translating it yields CASRLARGRNQPQHF.

This clone was picked up one time. The rearrangement joins TRBV10-2 to TRBJ1-6; D ambiguous. Germline V gives CDR1 WSHSY, CDR2 SAAADI. The CDR3 is made up of 15 amino acids. The V and J ends lost 0 bases and 9 bases respectively, with 12 bases between them. The CDR3 reads CASSESYPERSPLHF. DNA of the CDR3: TGCGCCAGCAGTGAGTCGTACCCAGAGCGTTCACCCCTCCACTTT.

V and J are TRBV19 and TRBJ2-3, with 10 bases lining up with TRBD2. The junction had 10 bases not matched to a gene; V was cut back by 6 bases and J by 4 bases. Germline CDR1 is LNHDA and CDR2 is SQIVND (reference sequence). This CDR3 is 16 amino acids long. The CDR3 DNA sequence: TGTGCCAGTAGCAAGCGGGAGGGCGGGGGCCCAGATACGCAGTATTTT. It specifies CASSKREGGGPDTQYF.

The chain links TRBV28 to TRBJ1-3; TRBD1 is a possible D gene (6 bases). V lost 2 bases and J 2 bases, leaving 13 bases between the germline ends. Per germline, CDR1 MDHEN and CDR2 SYDVKM. The CDR3 has 16 amino acids. The CDR3 DNA reads TGTGCCAGCAGTTTAGGTTCTGGGGGCGCTGGAAACACCATATATTTT. Its translation is CASSLGSGGAGNTIYF. The full variable domain, in which reference TRBV28 and TRBJ1-3 provide the parts outside the CDR3, is DVKVTQSSRYLVKRTGEKVFLECVQDMDHENMFWYRQDPGLGLRLIYFSYDVKMKEKGDIPEGYSVSREKKERFSLILESASTNQTSMYLCASSLGSGGAGNTIYFGEGSWLTVV.

This sequence joins TRBV7-9 and TRBJ2-3; D is perhaps TRBD1 (6 bases). The CDR3 sequence is 12 residues long. The germline gives CDR1 SEHNR, CDR2 FQNEAQ (reference sequence). Trimming removed 5 bases from V and 5 bases from J, with 8 bases in between. DNA of the CDR3: TGTGCCAGCAGCCGGACAGTAGATACGCAGTATTTT. Its protein product is CASSRTVDTQYF.

V is TRBV16 and J is TRBJ1-1, with TRBD1 matching 9 bases. V dropped 3 bases and J dropped 5; count of bases not matched to a gene: 7. The CDR3 loop spans 15 amino acids. CDR1 is KGHSY, CDR2 FQNENV, per germline. DNA for the CDR3: TGTGCCAGCAGCCAGGTCCCAGGACAGGGGACTGAAGCTTTCTTT. It yields the protein CASSQVPGQGTEAFF.

In its sample, this clone was seen a few times. The V and J genes are TRBV28 and TRBJ1-1; D possibly corresponds to TRBD1 (6 bases). CDR1 MDHEN and CDR2 SYDVKM come from the germline V gene. The CDR3 has 14 residues. Between the trimmed V and J ends, which lost 3 bases and 5 bases, there was a span of 13 bases. The CDR3 coding sequence is TGTGCCAGCAGTTTTAACAGGGCTCTAACTGAAGCTTTCTTT. Translating gives CASSFNRALTEAFF.

The V and J genes are TRBV21-1 and TRBJ1-5; the D call in the table, TRBD1, was not verified against the DNA. TRBV21-1 is a known pseudogene. CDR3 length equals 15 residues. Here the CDR3 reads CASSKALQGDQPQHF. DNA for the CDR3: TGTGCCAGCAGCAAAGCGCTTCAGGGGGATCAGCCCCAGCATTTT.

The CDR3 region is CSVGQTGDLATNEKLFF. The CDR3 DNA reads TGCAGCGTCGGACAGACGGGCGATCTTGCAACTAATGAAAAACTGTTTTTT. The genes are TRBV29-1 and TRBJ1-4; TRBD1 is a possible D gene (6 bases). CDR3 size: 17 residues. The V end lost 6 bases, the J end lost 0 bases, and 20 bases lay between the germline ends. The germline V gene has CDR1 SQVTM and CDR2 ANQGSEA. Complete variable domain (other parts from reference TRBV29-1 and TRBJ1-4): SAVISQKPSRDICQRGTSLTIQCQVDSQVTMMFWYRQQPGQSLTLIATANQGSEATYESGFVIDKFPISRPNLTFSTLTVSNMSPEDSSIYLCSVGQTGDLATNEKLFFGSGTQLSVL.

V usage is TRBV4-2 and J usage is TRBJ1-5, with D perhaps TRBD1 (5 bases). V shed 4 bases and J shed 6 bases, with 13 bases lying between them. This CDR3 is 14 amino acids long. Germline V gene lookup returns CDR1 LGHNA and CDR2 YNFKEQ. CDR3 DNA: TGTGCCAGCAGCCCTCATGACCAGGGTCAGCCCCAGCATTTT. This sequence encodes CASSPHDQGQPQHF.

The chain couples TRBV5-1 to TRBJ2-7; 7 bases are a match to TRBD1. The V and J ends lost 2 bases and 4 bases, in that order; junction bases with no gene match: 12. This CDR3 has 16 residues. Germline V gene sequence: CDR1 SGHRS, CDR2 YFSETQ. The CDR3 DNA is TGCGCCAGCAGCTTCGATCTGCGACAGGGTGCTTACGAGCAGTACTTC. This encodes CASSFDLRQGAYEQYF.

This sequence joins TRBV4-3 and TRBJ2-1, with D possibly TRBD2 on 6 matching bases. Trimming cost V 0 bases and J 5 bases, with 17 bases left between them. The CDR3 is 17 amino acids. Germline assignment: CDR1 LGHNA and CDR2 YSLEER. The CDR3 reads CASSQEIGGKDDNEQFF. CDR3 bases: TGCGCCAGCAGCCAAGAAATCGGCGGGAAGGACGACAATGAGCAGTTCTTC.

This clone has only one observation. The rearrangement links TRBV5-6 to TRBJ1-2; D gene ambiguous. The germline V and J ends were trimmed by 2 bases and 3 bases, with 5 bases remaining between them. This CDR3 is built from 12 residues. CDR1 and CDR2 (germline): SGHDT, YYEEEE. The CDR3 bases are TGTGCCAGCAGCTTCGGAGACTATGGCTACACCTTC. Translated, it gives CASSFGDYGYTF.

The chain recombines TRBV5-1 with TRBJ2-3, with 16 bases fitting TRBD2. The CDR3 totals 16 residues. In germline, CDR1 is SGHRS, CDR2 YFSETQ. Unmatched junction bases numbered 4, after V lost 4 bases and J lost 5 bases. CDR3 in amino acids: CASSTGTSGRGDTQYF. The CDR3 DNA reads TGCGCCAGCAGCACGGGGACTAGCGGGAGGGGAGATACGCAGTATTTT.

This chain uses TRBV10-3 with TRBJ2-5; D perhaps matches TRBD1 (6 bases). V lost 11 bases and J 5 bases, leaving 15 bases between the germline ends. Looked up from germline, CDR1 is ENHRY and CDR2 is SYGVKD. CDR3 length: 12 amino acids. The CDR3 coding sequence is TGTGCCGCCAGCAGGGGCGACGAGACCCAGTACTTC. Translated: CAASRGDETQYF.

The sample holds one count of this clone. J is TRBJ2-7 and V is TRBV5-1; 8 bases line up with TRBD1. The V gene's germline CDR1 is SGHRS and CDR2 YFSETQ. The trim removed 2 bases at V and 2 bases at J, leaving 6 bases unmatched. This CDR3 has 15 residues. This CDR3 is CASSFQTGAPYEQYF. For the CDR3, the DNA is TGCGCCAGCAGCTTTCAGACAGGGGCCCCCTACGAGCAGTACTTC.

This sequence joins TRBV28 and TRBJ2-4; D unclear. V dropped 2 bases and J dropped 5 bases, with 16 bases sitting between them. The germline CDR1 and CDR2 sequences are MDHEN and SYDVKM. The CDR3 spans 16 residues. CDR3 sequence (DNA): TGTGCCAGCAGTTTAGACACTCCAATGGGCCAAAACATTCAGTACTTC. It specifies CASSLDTPMGQNIQYF.

This chain uses TRBV27 with TRBJ2-1; 9 bases are a match to TRBD2. Per germline, CDR1 MNHEY and CDR2 SMNVEV (reference sequence). With 6 bases clipped from V and 2 bases from J, the junction kept 8 bases outside the gene matches. There are 16 residues in the CDR3. For the CDR3, the DNA is TGTGCCAGCAGCTCACCTAGCGGGGTAGCCTACAATGAGCAGTTCTTC. Amino acid sequence: CASSSPSGVAYNEQFF.

This chain connects TRBV11-3 to TRBJ2-3; TRBD1 matches 10 bases. V was pared by 5 bases and J by 4 bases, with 3 bases of the junction left unmatched. Germline CDR1 reads SGHNT; CDR2 reads YENEEA. The CDR3 extends over 14 amino acids. The CDR3 sequence: CASSPGTGADTQYF. The CDR3 region has the DNA TGTGCCAGCAGCCCCGGGACAGGGGCAGATACGCAGTATTTT.

The chain recombines TRBV5-4 with TRBJ2-5; TRBD2 agrees at 8 bases. Germline trimming cut 4 bases from V and 1 base from J; bases unmatched to any gene: 9. The CDR3 consists of 16 residues. Germline V gene sequence: CDR1 SGHNT, CDR2 YYREEE (reference sequence). The CDR3 DNA is TGTGCCAGCAGCCCAGGACTAGCATGGGCCCAAGAGACCCAGTACTTC. Protein product: CASSPGLAWAQETQYF.

This clone has a handful of counts. This sequence joins TRBV5-1 and TRBJ1-3; D possibly corresponds to TRBD1 (5 bases). CDR1 and CDR2 from the germline V gene are SGHRS and YFSETQ. V lost 0 bases and J lost 2, with 12 bases in between. The CDR3 covers 16 residues. The CDR3 spells CASSLGSSGAGNTIYF. CDR3 nucleotide sequence: TGCGCCAGCAGCTTGGGCTCCTCGGGGGCTGGAAACACCATATATTTT.

The CDR3 coding sequence is TGTGCCAGCTCACCACAGTTGGCTAAGGGGGCCACTGAAGCTTTCTTT. It is translated as CASSPQLAKGATEAFF. The rearrangement links TRBV18 to TRBJ1-1; TRBD1 matches 7 bases. Looked up from germline, CDR1 is KGHSH and CDR2 is LQKENI. The CDR3 runs 16 residues. The ends lost 1 base at V and 4 bases at J; junction bases unmatched: 9.

The rearrangement joins TRBV6-5 to TRBJ1-5, with TRBD1 identical over 7 bases. Losses at the gene ends were 6 bases for V and 9 bases for J; bases not matched to a gene: 11. The germline V gene has CDR1 MNHEY and CDR2 SVGAGI. The CDR3 has 14 amino acids. The CDR3 spells CASRRGTDGRPQHF. The CDR3 nucleotides are TGTGCCAGCAGACGTGGGACAGACGGGCGGCCCCAGCATTTT.

V is TRBV13 and J is TRBJ1-3; the match to TRBD1 covers 8 bases. The germline V gene encodes CDR1 PRHDT and CDR2 FYEKMQ (reference sequence). V was clipped by 5 bases and J by 10 bases; unmatched bases: 1. CDR3 size: 11 residues. The CDR3 nucleotides are TGTGCCAGCAGCCAGGGGGCGACCATATATTTT. Translated: CASSQGATIYF.

The rearrangement joins TRBV15 to TRBJ1-1, with D possibly matching TRBD1 (5 bases). The CDR3 runs to 13 residues. The V end lost 4 bases, the J end lost 7 bases, and 13 bases lay between the germline ends. Germline assignment: CDR1 LNHNV and CDR2 YYDKDF (reference sequence). Written as DNA, the CDR3 is TGTGCCACCAGCACCGACAGTTGGGGTGAAGCTTTCTTT. Translating it yields CATSTDSWGEAFF.

The chain employs TRBV12-3 or TRBV12-4 and TRBJ1-2, with TRBD1 as a possible D gene (6 bases). This CDR3 region has 13 residues. V gave up 6 bases and J gave up 8 bases, with 16 bases separating them. The CDR3 nucleotides read TGTGCCAGCAGCCAATTCGCACAGGGCGGCTACACCTTC. Protein: CASSQFAQGGYTF.

V and J are TRBV5-8 and TRBJ2-1; TRBD2 is a possible D gene (6 bases). This CDR3 comprises 14 residues. The V gene lost 8 bases and the J gene lost 6 bases, with 18 bases spanning the gap. Germline V gene sequence: CDR1 SGHTS, CDR2 YDEGEE. The CDR3 loop reads CASPRTLAFNEQFF. The CDR3 DNA reads as TGTGCCAGTCCCCGAACCCTAGCGTTCAATGAGCAGTTCTTC.

This chain joins TRBV29-1 and TRBJ2-3; the match to TRBD2 covers 11 bases. CDR1 SQVTM and CDR2 ANQGSEA come from the germline V gene. CDR3 length: 15 residues. V shed 4 bases and J 8 bases; nucleotides not matched to a gene: 11. DNA of the CDR3: TGCAGCGTTGGACAGTTGACTAGCGGGATTGGTACGCAGTATTTT. It translates to CSVGQLTSGIGTQYF.

This chain joins TRBV7-9 and TRBJ1-6; D gene unclear. Germline lookup yields CDR1 SEHNR and CDR2 FQNEAQ (reference sequence). Trimming pared 5 bases from V and 8 bases from J, leaving 7 bases between. CDR3 length equals 12 residues. CDR3 in amino acids: CASSPGDSPLHF. As DNA, the CDR3 is TGTGCCAGCAGCCCCGGGGATTCACCCCTCCACTTT.